This T cell receptor beta chain appears in the sequencing data of a study of blood T cell repertoires in COVID-19. Study as a whole: COVID-19 samples from acute and convalescent phases originated in the United States, Italy and Spain. Sources were T cells, B-cell-depleted T cells, or PBMCs; the material itself was cDNA or gDNA.

Original processing notes: Estimation of nucleated cell counts relied on the amplification of reference gene primers. Using immunoSEQ multiplex PCR, the repertoire was profiled, and TCRdb retains in-frame clones only, with some absent. V, J and clone size are taken as reported in that table, and D and trimming were inferred from the DNA itself. The data contain 80,000 to 95,000 clones, approximately 87% of them seen just once; the ten biggest clones take up around 15%. Germline CDR1 is SGHRS and CDR2 is YFSETQ. This CDR3 contains 14 residues. Between the trimmed V and J ends, which lost 1 base and 5 bases, there was a span of 9 bases.

The gene calls are TRBV5-1 and TRBJ1-4; D is unclear. This clonotype was obtained from a woman between 65 and 79 years old with acute or convalescent COVID-19. The sequenced sample consisted of peripheral blood. The CDR3 DNA reads TGCGCCAGCAGCTTGAACAGCTGGAATGAAAAACTGTTTTTT. It specifies CASSLNSWNEKLFF.